This T cell receptor (beta chain) was captured in a study of blood T cell repertoires in COVID-19. Study background: The study drew acute and convalescent COVID-19 samples from the United States, Italy and Spain.

In its sample, this clone was seen a few times. As originally analysed: Using reference gene primer amplification, nucleated cell counts were estimated. Measured with immunoSEQ multiplex PCR; TCRdb has only the in-frame clones, and not every one. Clonal size and the V and J genes are those of that table, whereas D and trimming came from the DNA. There are about 320,000 clones in the sample; 65% to 90% occur only once, and approximately 7.6% lies in the top ten. CDR3 size: 14 residues. Germline CDR1 is MGHDK and CDR2 is SYGVNS. V gave up 2 bases and J gave up 11 bases; unmatched junction bases: 10. The receptor's source is a human donor in a cohort sampled during active COVID-19. This chain links TRBV25-1 with TRBJ1-2, with 8 bases aligning to TRBD1. The sample was peripheral blood. The CDR3 sequence: CASSEQLLNRGYTF. The CDR3 DNA is TGTGCCAGCAGTGAACAACTCCTTAACAGGGGGTACACCTTC.